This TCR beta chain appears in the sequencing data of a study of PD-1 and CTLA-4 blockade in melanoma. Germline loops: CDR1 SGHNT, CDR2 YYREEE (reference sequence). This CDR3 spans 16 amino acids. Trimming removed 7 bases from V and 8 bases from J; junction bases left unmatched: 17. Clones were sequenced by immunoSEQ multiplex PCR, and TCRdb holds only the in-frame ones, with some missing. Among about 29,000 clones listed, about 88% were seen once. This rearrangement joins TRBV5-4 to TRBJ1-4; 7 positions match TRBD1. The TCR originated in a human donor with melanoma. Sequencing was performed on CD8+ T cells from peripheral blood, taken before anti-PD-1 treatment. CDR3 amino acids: CASSASPGGGGEKLFF. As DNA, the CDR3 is TGTGCCAGCTCTGCCTCCCCAGGGGGGGGCGGCGAAAAACTGTTTTTT. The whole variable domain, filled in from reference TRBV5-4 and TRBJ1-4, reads ETGVTQSPTHLIKTRGQQVTLRCSSQSGHNTVSWYQQALGQGPQFIFQYYREEENGRGNFPPRFSGLQFPNYSSELNVNALELDDSALYLCASSASPGGGGEKLFFGSGTQLSVL.